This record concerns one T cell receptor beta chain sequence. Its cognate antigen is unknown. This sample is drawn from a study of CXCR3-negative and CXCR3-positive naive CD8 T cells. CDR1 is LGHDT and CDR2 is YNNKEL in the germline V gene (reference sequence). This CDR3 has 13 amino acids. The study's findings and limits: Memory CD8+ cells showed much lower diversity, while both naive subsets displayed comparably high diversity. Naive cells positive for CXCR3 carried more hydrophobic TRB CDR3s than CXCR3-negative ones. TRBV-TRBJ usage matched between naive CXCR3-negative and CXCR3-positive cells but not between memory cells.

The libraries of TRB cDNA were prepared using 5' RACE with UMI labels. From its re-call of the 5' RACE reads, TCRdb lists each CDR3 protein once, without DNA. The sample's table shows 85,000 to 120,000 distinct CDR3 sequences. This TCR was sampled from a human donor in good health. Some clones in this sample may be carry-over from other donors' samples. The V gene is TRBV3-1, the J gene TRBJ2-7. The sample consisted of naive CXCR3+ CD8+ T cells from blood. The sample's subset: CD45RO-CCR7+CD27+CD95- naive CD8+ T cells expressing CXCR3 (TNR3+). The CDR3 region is CASSTVGLHEQYF.